These T cell receptor beta chains were read from a single sample in a study of blood T cell repertoires in COVID-19. Sequencing was performed with immunoSEQ multiplex PCR; in TCRdb, only in-frame clones are kept and a portion is missing. The sample has approximately 67,000 clones; 65% to 90% are singletons. What was sequenced was peripheral blood. The receptor source for this set is a man aged 60 to 75 with acute or convalescent COVID-19. CDR3s include the opening cysteine and the closing phenylalanine or tryptophan. A D gene is named only where the DNA matches it firmly. Clone size is stated in some rows and not others, as once, few, many or a class when expanded.

TRBV4-3	TRBJ2-2	TRBD2	NA	CASSQGLAGGQDGELFF	TGCGCCAGCAGCCAAGGCCTAGCGGGGGGGCAGGACGGGGAGCTGTTTTTT
TRBV15	TRBJ1-5	NA	once	CATSRDKEVGQPQHF	TGTGCCACCAGCAGAGATAAGGAGGTGGGTCAGCCCCAGCATTTT
TRBV25-1	TRBJ2-5	TRBD2	NA	CASSDRGGETQYF	TGTGCCAGCAGTGACCGGGGGGGAGAGACCCAGTACTTC
TRBV3-1/TRBV3-2	TRBJ2-5	NA	NA	CASSQVSSLTQYF	TGTGCCAGCAGCCAAGTTTCTAGTCTGACCCAGTACTTC
TRBV5-1	TRBJ1-4	TRBD1	once	CASSLVTAGGREKLFF	TGCGCCAGCAGCTTGGTCACGGCAGGGGGTCGGGAAAAACTGTTTTTT
TRBV7-8	TRBJ1-3	NA	NA	CASSPPGHYSGNTIYF	TGTGCCAGCAGCCCGCCCGGACATTACTCTGGAAACACCATATATTTT
TRBV5-1	TRBJ1-1	TRBD1	NA	CASSQTGMNTEAFF	TGCGCCAGCAGCCAGACAGGGATGAACACTGAAGCTTTCTTT
TRBV6-5	TRBJ1-1	NA	once	CASSYSGVNTEAFF	TGTGCCAGCAGTTATTCGGGGGTGAACACTGAAGCTTTCTTT
TRBV6-2/TRBV6-3	TRBJ1-5	NA	NA	CASSYLGGGASNQPQHF	TGTGCCAGCAGTTATTTGGGAGGCGGGGCAAGCAATCAGCCCCAGCATTTT
TRBV6-5	TRBJ1-2	TRBD1	NA	CASTRDRFNYGYTF	TGTGCCAGCACAAGGGACAGATTTAACTATGGCTACACCTTC
TRBV5-1	TRBJ1-1	NA	NA	CASSLQGGNTEAFF	TGCGCCAGCAGCTTGCAAGGAGGGAACACTGAAGCTTTCTTT
TRBV27	TRBJ2-5	TRBD1	NA	CASSSHRPPGQGAELKETQYF	TGTGCCAGCAGTTCCCATCGGCCCCCGGGACAGGGGGCTGAGTTAAAGGAGACCCAGTACTTC
TRBV10-3	TRBJ1-1	NA	NA	CAISELRGSVTEAFF	TGTGCCATCAGTGAGTTGAGAGGATCTGTCACTGAAGCTTTCTTT
TRBV7-2	TRBJ1-2	NA	NA	CASSLVSGQMANYGYTF	TGTGCCAGCAGCTTAGTTTCCGGACAGATGGCGAACTATGGCTACACCTTC
TRBV6-2/TRBV6-3	TRBJ2-1	TRBD1	NA	CASSYLGQGLYSHYNEQFF	TGTGCCAGCAGTTACTTAGGACAGGGCCTATACTCGCACTACAATGAGCAGTTCTTC
TRBV7-8	TRBJ2-2	TRBD2	NA	CASSPRTSLNTGELFF	TGTGCCAGCAGCCCCCGGACTAGCTTGAACACCGGGGAGCTGTTTTTT
TRBV5-1	TRBJ1-4	NA	NA	CASSLEGRTGANEKLFF	TGCGCCAGCAGCTTGGAAGGGAGGACGGGGGCTAATGAAAAACTGTTTTTT
TRBV25-1	TRBJ1-6	NA	NA	CASRVLDNSPLHF	TGTGCCAGCCGGGTCTTGGATAATTCACCCCTCCACTTT
TRBV5-4	TRBJ2-5	TRBD1	once	CASRITGAQETQYF	TGTGCCAGCAGAATTACAGGGGCGCAAGAGACCCAGTACTTC
TRBV19	TRBJ1-2	NA	NA	CASSTLGGAENGYTF	TGTGCCAGTAGTACCCTTGGGGGGGCGGAAAATGGCTACACCTTC
TRBV15	TRBJ2-6	NA	NA	CATSGTGLSGANVLTF	TGTGCCACCAGCGGAACAGGGTTGTCCGGGGCCAACGTCCTGACTTTC
TRBV12-2	TRBJ1-5	NA	NA	CASRLAWTRDQPQHF	TGTGCAAGTCGCTTAGCTTGGACCAGGGATCAGCCCCAGCATTTT
TRBV5-1	TRBJ1-2	NA	NA	CASSLLPGRGVNGYTF	TGCGCCAGCAGCTTGTTGCCGGGGCGGGGTGTGAATGGCTACACCTTC
TRBV4-1	TRBJ1-2	NA	NA	CASSQDPAGRGGYTF	TGCGCCAGCAGCCAAGATCCGGCAGGTAGGGGTGGCTACACCTTC
TRBV29-1	TRBJ2-3	TRBD2	NA	CSVERGVSDTQYF	TGCAGCGTTGAGCGGGGGGTATCAGATACGCAGTATTTT
TRBV5-1	TRBJ1-2	TRBD1	NA	CASSRLQGAVSYGYTF	TGCGCCAGCAGCCGACTTCAGGGGGCTGTCAGCTATGGCTACACCTTC
TRBV19	TRBJ1-6	TRBD1	NA	CASSQARPGQPFSYNSPLHF	TGTGCCAGTAGTCAGGCCCGGCCGGGACAGCCATTCTCCTATAATTCACCCCTCCACTTT
TRBV25-1	TRBJ2-3	NA	NA	CASSEFVTQSTDTQYF	TGTGCCAGCAGTGAATTTGTCACACAGAGCACAGATACGCAGTATTTT
TRBV4-3	TRBJ2-2	TRBD2	NA	CASSHPRGGRNTGELFF	TGCGCCAGCAGCCACCCAAGAGGCGGGAGGAACACCGGGGAGCTGTTTTTT
TRBV6-5	TRBJ2-7	NA	many	CASSYSGSSYEQYF	TGTGCCAGCAGTTACTCCGGTAGCTCCTACGAGCAGTACTTC
TRBV6-5	TRBJ1-1	NA	once	CASSYRRTEINTEAFF	TGTGCCAGCAGTTACCGCCGGACAGAGATAAACACTGAAGCTTTCTTT
TRBV10-3	TRBJ1-5	NA	NA	CAISDYEGAQPQHF	TGTGCCATCAGTGACTACGAGGGTGCCCAGCCCCAGCATTTT
TRBV10-3	TRBJ2-5	TRBD1	once	CAISAGTGLETQYF	TGTGCCATCAGTGCCGGGACAGGGCTGGAGACCCAGTACTTC
TRBV30	TRBJ1-2	NA	few	CAWSGAYGYTF	TGTGCCTGGAGTGGGGCCTATGGCTACACCTTC
TRBV6-6	TRBJ2-7	TRBD1	NA	CASWDRGSYEQYF	TGTGCCAGCTGGGACAGGGGCTCCTACGAGCAGTACTTC
TRBV11-2	TRBJ1-4	TRBD1	NA	CASSLLDRGNEKLFF	TGTGCCAGCAGCCTACTGGACAGGGGTAATGAAAAACTGTTTTTT
TRBV2	TRBJ2-3	NA	NA	CASDLTDTQYF	TGTGCCAGCGACTTAACGGATACGCAGTATTTT
TRBV5-1	TRBJ1-4	TRBD1	NA	CASSHTGAYEKLFF	TGCGCCAGCAGCCACACAGGGGCTTATGAAAAACTGTTTTTT
TRBV5-6	TRBJ1-1	TRBD1	NA	CASRGQGFSYNQLNTEAFF	TGTGCCAGCAGGGGACAGGGATTCTCCTATAATCAACTGAACACTGAAGCTTTCTTT
TRBV19	TRBJ1-2	TRBD1	once	CASSIDLQGGNYGYTF	TGTGCCAGTAGTATAGATCTACAGGGGGGGAACTATGGCTACACCTTC
TRBV5-8	TRBJ1-3	TRBD1	NA	CASSHRGAGNTIYF	TGTGCCAGCAGCCACAGGGGTGCCGGAAACACCATATATTTT
TRBV6-2/TRBV6-3	TRBJ1-1	NA	few	CASSHGGQTNTEAFF	TGTGCCAGCAGCCACGGTGGGCAGACGAACACTGAAGCTTTCTTT
TRBV12-5	TRBJ2-3	TRBD2	NA	CASGLVECWGRGGPCADTQYF	TGTGCTAGTGGTTTGGTAGAGTGCTGGGGGCGCGGGGGGCCTTGCGCAGATACGCAGTATTTT
TRBV7-9	TRBJ1-1	TRBD1	NA	CASSGQANTEAFF	TGTGCCAGCAGCGGACAGGCCAACACTGAAGCTTTCTTT
TRBV10-3	TRBJ2-5	TRBD1	NA	CAISEGQGAYETQYF	TGTGCCATCAGTGAGGGACAGGGGGCTTATGAGACCCAGTACTTC
TRBV21-1	TRBJ1-5	NA	few	CASSQTLRTGNNQPQHF	TGTGCCAGCAGCCAAACCCTTAGGACAGGGAATAATCAGCCCCAGCATTTT
TRBV19	TRBJ2-2	TRBD2	NA	CASRLAVNTGELFF	TGTGCCAGCCGACTAGCGGTGAACACCGGGGAGCTGTTTTTT